Detailed here is one TCR beta chain. The antigen is unknown. This sample was included in a study of cytomegalovirus exposure and HLA in healthy donors. General study findings and limits: In a later analysis, HLA-associated beta chains showed higher expansion and lower generation probabilities than comparable chains. Association of a missense DCLRE1C variant with TCR beta V- and J-gene trimming was reported in a later analysis. Further analysis was carried out later, and it showed several of the most significant clusters appearing linked to common viral pathogens.

Germline V gene data show CDR1 as LGHNA and CDR2 as YSLEER. The CDR3 sequence is 16 residues long. V was cut by 1 base and J by 4 bases, with 16 bases left in between. PCR used 60 Vbeta primers and 13 Jbeta primers. Assay: immunoSEQ multiplex PCR; the TCRdb copy retains only in-frame clones and omits some. This sample contains about 210,000 clones. The sequence was obtained from a woman aged 30 to 39 in good health and CMV-seropositive. Sequences were obtained from PBMCs. The genes are TRBV4-3 and TRBJ1-1; perhaps TRBD1 as D (6 bases). For the CDR3, the DNA is TGCGCCAGCAGCCAAGGGGGCCCAGGGGCCGGCACTGAAGCTTTCTTT. Encoded protein: CASSQGGPGAGTEAFF.